Described below is a single T cell receptor (beta chain) sequence and its context. Per the germline V gene, CDR1 is MDHEN and CDR2 is SYDVKM. The CDR3 consists of 14 residues. V was cut by 2 bases and J by 0 bases, with 7 bases left in between. This record belongs to a study of blood T cell repertoires in COVID-19. TCRdb keeps only in-frame clones here, not all; method: immunoSEQ multiplex PCR. Of fewer than 80,000 clones listed, roughly four fifths are singletons. The gene calls are TRBV28 and TRBJ1-1; D is ambiguous. Sequenced input: peripheral blood. This clonotype was obtained from a human donor in a cohort sampled during active COVID-19. This CDR3 reads CASSLHYMNTEAFF. Written as DNA, the CDR3 is TGTGCCAGCAGTTTACATTACATGAACACTGAAGCTTTCTTT.